This T cell receptor beta chain was sequenced in a study of early T cells in non-severe SARS-CoV-2 infection. This clonotype was picked up many times. Each CDR3 protein gets one entry after TCRdb re-called the 5' RACE reads with MiXCR. The sample gives around 55,000 distinct CDR3 sequences, under 8% of which show up once; approximately 6.3% is in the top ten. V lost 1 base to trimming and J lost 0 bases, with 7 bases between them. Germline V CDR1 and CDR2: MNHNS, SASEGT. The CDR3 is 16 residues long. This specimen consisted of whole blood, obtained at baseline. The V call is TRBV6-1, the J call TRBJ2-6; D is unclear. This TCR was sampled from an adult who was a healthcare worker with PCR-confirmed SARS-CoV-2 infection or an uninfected control (not recorded which). The CDR3 sequence is CASSEVPSSGANVLTF. For the CDR3, the DNA is TGTGCCAGCAGTGAAGTCCCGAGCTCTGGGGCCAACGTCCTGACTTTC.